These 5 T cell receptor beta chains were all obtained from the same sample, sequenced in a study of T cell responses to AZD1222 COVID-19 vaccine. Profiled with immunoSEQ multiplex PCR; TCRdb holds only in-frame clones, not every one. The sample includes 70,000 to 95,000 clones, 80% of them seen just once. The sample in question was peripheral blood, obtained on day 0 of AZD1222 vaccination. The receptors come from an adult in good health.

The chain couples TRBV19 to TRBJ2-3, with D hard to call. The V and J ends lost 4 bases and 6 bases respectively, with 8 bases between them. This CDR3 spans 12 amino acids. Germline V gene data show CDR1 as LNHDA and CDR2 as SQIVND (reference sequence). CDR3 sequence: CASSTDTDTQYF. DNA for the CDR3: TGTGCCAGTAGTACCGACACCGATACGCAGTATTTT.

The gene calls are TRBV3-1 (or the pseudogene TRBV3-2) and TRBJ1-2; possible D gene TRBD1, 6 bases. The CDR3 has 13 amino acids. Trimming stripped 2 bases from V and 7 bases from J, with 11 bases between. Germline V gene sequence: CDR1 LGHDT, CDR2 YNNKEL (reference sequence). The CDR3 coding sequence is TGTGCCAGCAGCCAAATTGAGGGGGGTGGCTACACCTTC. Its protein product is CASSQIEGGGYTF.

This clone was seen more than once but under ten times. The chain combines TRBV6-5 with TRBJ1-6; D unresolved. The CDR3 is 14 amino acids. Germline assignment: CDR1 MNHEY and CDR2 SVGAGI. Trimming took 11 bases from V and 2 from J, leaving 13 bases between them. CDR3 nucleotides: TGTGCCGTCTTTGGAGGGACCTATAATTCACCCCTCCACTTT. This gives the protein CAVFGGTYNSPLHF.

The gene calls are TRBV30 and TRBJ2-5; a possible D gene is TRBD2 (6 bases). This CDR3 contains 13 residues. From germline, CDR1 is GTSNPN and CDR2 SVGIG (reference sequence). Trimming cost V 3 bases and J 7 bases, with 15 bases left between them. The CDR3 loop is CAWSPGTEGTQYF. The CDR3, as DNA: TGTGCCTGGAGCCCCGGGACGGAGGGGACCCAGTACTTC.

In its sample, this clone was seen once. This chain links TRBV7-8 with TRBJ1-6, with 9 bases identical to TRBD1. Per germline, CDR1 SGHVS and CDR2 FQNEAQ. CDR3 length: 14 amino acids. Trimming at V came to 2 bases and at J to 9 bases, leaving 2 bases not matched to a gene. CDR3 residues: CASSLNRGLSPLHF. The CDR3 DNA sequence: TGTGCCAGCAGCTTAAACAGGGGGCTTTCACCCCTCCACTTT.